This T cell receptor beta chain is from a study of shared clonotypes between healthy human individuals. Study details: The donor pool was made up of two women and three men aged 18 to 49. Study-wide findings and caveats: With few donors, the genetic and exposure-history diversity represented was limited.

Comments on this clone: Its antigen is currently unknown.

Naivety among CD8 cells was defined by CD45RO negativity and positive CCR7 selection, thereby excluding terminally differentiated effector memory CD45RA+ cells. TCRdb keeps only in-frame clones here, not all; method: immunoSEQ multiplex PCR. The table includes just over 2,000,000 clones, approximately 94% detected once. V was clipped by 0 bases and J by 7 bases, with 7 bases between them. Germline CDR1 and CDR2: MNHEY and SVGAGI. The CDR3 contains 12 residues. Sequenced material: naive CD8+ T cells sorted from blood. The rearrangement joins TRBV6-5 to TRBJ2-7; D unclear. The clonotype comes from a man younger than 35 in good health. As DNA, the CDR3 is TGTGCCAGCAGTTACTCGGTATGGGAGCAGTACTTC. Translation: CASSYSVWEQYF.